A single sample is the source of the 22 T cell receptor beta chains below, sequenced in a study of cytomegalovirus exposure and HLA in healthy donors. PCR used 60 Vbeta primers and 13 Jbeta primers. Profiling relied on immunoSEQ multiplex PCR, and the TCRdb table lists in-frame clones only, not all of them. The data show some 150,000 clones, 70% to 85% seen once. Sequencing input: PBMCs. Receptor source: a man aged 35 to 55 in good health and CMV-seronegative.

The sample holds a few counts of this clone. The CDR3 nucleotides are TGTGCCAGCAGTGAGCAGGGCGTCACTGAAGCTTTCTTT. Protein sequence: CASSEQGVTEAFF. The chain combines TRBV2 with TRBJ1-1, with a weak D call TRBD1 (5 bases). The CDR3 has 13 amino acids. In germline, CDR1 is SNHLY, CDR2 FYNNEI. Trimming cost V 3 bases and J 4 bases, with 9 bases left between them. Complete variable domain (other parts from reference TRBV2 and TRBJ1-1): EPEVTQTPSHQVTQMGQEVILRCVPISNHLYFYWYRQILGQKVEFLVSFYNNEISEKSEIFDDQFSVERPDGSNFTLKIRSTKLEDSAMYFCASSEQGVTEAFFGQGTRLTVV.

This rearrangement joins TRBV6-1 to TRBJ1-1, with a weak D call TRBD1 (5 bases). Trimming pared 7 bases from V and 5 bases from J, leaving 14 bases between. The germline gives CDR1 MNHNS, CDR2 SASEGT. The CDR3 totals 13 residues. Written as DNA, the CDR3 is TGTGCCAGCACTCCAAGGGGAGGAACTGAAGCTTTCTTT. This translates into CASTPRGGTEAFF.

The chain couples TRBV19 to TRBJ2-3; 15 bases agree with TRBD2. Germline V gives CDR1 LNHDA, CDR2 SQIVND (reference sequence). The CDR3 totals 17 residues. With V trimmed by 10 bases and J by 3 bases, 11 bases remained unmatched. This chain's CDR3 is CATRGLAGGKGTDTQYF. Here the CDR3 DNA reads TGTGCCACCAGGGGACTAGCGGGAGGAAAAGGGACAGATACGCAGTATTTT. Together with reference TRBV19 and TRBJ2-3, the CDR3 gives the full variable domain: DGGITQSPKYLFRKEGQNVTLSCEQNLNHDAMYWYRQDPGQGLRLIYYSQIVNDFQKGDIAEGYSVSREKKESFPLTVTSAQKNPTAFYLCATRGLAGGKGTDTQYFGPGTRLTVL.

The rearrangement joins TRBV5-4 to TRBJ2-7; 8 bases map to TRBD1. The CDR3 has 15 residues. Germline assignment: CDR1 SGHNT and CDR2 YYREEE (reference sequence). V lost 1 base to trimming and J lost 6 bases; unmatched junction nucleotides: 9. CDR3 nucleotide sequence: TGTGCCAGCAGCTTGCCTGGACAGGGTTCTAGCGAGCAGTACTTC. Its translation: CASSLPGQGSSEQYF. Drawing the rest from reference TRBV5-4 and TRBJ2-7, the complete variable domain is ETGVTQSPTHLIKTRGQQVTLRCSSQSGHNTVSWYQQALGQGPQFIFQYYREEENGRGNFPPRFSGLQFPNYSSELNVNALELDDSALYLCASSLPGQGSSEQYFGPGTRLTVT.

In its sample, this clone was seen once. CDR3 DNA: TGTGCCAGCAGCTCAGCCGGTGGGCCCTCGGACGAGCAGTACTTC. Its protein product is CASSSAGGPSDEQYF. The chain links TRBV7-9 to TRBJ2-7; D not resolved. V was pared by 4 bases and J by 5 bases, with 18 bases between. CDR1 and CDR2 from the germline V gene are SEHNR and FQNEAQ (reference sequence). This CDR3 is built from 15 residues.

V and J are TRBV19 and TRBJ2-1; possibly TRBD2 for D (6 bases). Germline values: CDR1 LNHDA, CDR2 SQIVND (reference sequence). The CDR3 runs 15 residues. V lost 6 bases and J lost 3, with 15 bases in between. The DNA of the CDR3 is TGTGCCAGTAGGACGGGACGGGGGTACTACAATGAGCAGTTCTTC. The encoded protein is CASRTGRGYYNEQFF. Supplemented by reference TRBV19 and TRBJ2-1, the full variable domain reads DGGITQSPKYLFRKEGQNVTLSCEQNLNHDAMYWYRQDPGQGLRLIYYSQIVNDFQKGDIAEGYSVSREKKESFPLTVTSAQKNPTAFYLCASRTGRGYYNEQFFGPGTRLTVL.

The chain joins TRBV6-1 to TRBJ1-5; D is perhaps TRBD1 (5 bases). Germline V gene sequence: CDR1 MNHNS, CDR2 SASEGT. Trimming stripped 10 bases from V and 3 bases from J, with 19 bases between. The CDR3 has 15 amino acids. The DNA of the CDR3 is TGTGCCACCACGGCGGGAGGGGCCAACAATCAGCCCCAGCATTTT. Its translation: CATTAGGANNQPQHF.

This chain uses TRBV27 with TRBJ2-7; D perhaps matches TRBD2 (7 bases). V was cut by 6 bases and J by 1 base, with 13 bases left in between. Germline V CDR1 and CDR2: MNHEY, SMNVEV (reference sequence). The CDR3 runs 14 residues. CDR3 amino acids: CASRGASGSYEQYF. The DNA of the CDR3 is TGTGCCAGCAGGGGGGCTAGCGGATCCTACGAGCAGTACTTC.

The chain couples TRBV6-1 to TRBJ1-5, with a possible D match to TRBD2 (6 bases). Gene TRBJ2-3 matches the end of the DNA better, so the J call may be wrong. The germline CDR1 and CDR2 sequences are MNHNS and SASEGT. CDR3 size: 15 residues. CDR3 bases: TGTGCCAGCAGTGACGGGGGTTTTAGGAATCAGCCCCAGTATTTT. It codes for CASSDGGFRNQPQYF.

The V and J genes are TRBV5-1 and TRBJ2-7, with D tentatively TRBD1 (5 bases). The CDR3 loop spans 14 amino acids. CDR1 is SGHRS and CDR2 is YFSETQ in the germline V gene. The V gene lost 0 bases and the J gene lost 0 bases, with 7 bases spanning the gap. The CDR3 bases are TGCGCCAGCAGCTTGGTAGACAGCTCCTACGAGCAGTACTTC. Translated: CASSLVDSSYEQYF.

V usage is TRBV29-1 and J usage is TRBJ2-3; D remains ambiguous. The germline CDR1 and CDR2 sequences are SQVTM and ANQGSEA. V gave up 8 bases and J gave up 7 bases, with 13 bases separating them. This CDR3 spans 11 amino acids. The CDR3 DNA reads TGCAGCACTTCCGATCGCTATACGCAGTATTTT. The encoded protein is CSTSDRYTQYF.

The rearrangement joins TRBV11-2 to TRBJ1-6, with 7 bases fitting TRBD1. V was pared by 5 bases and J by 5 bases, with 6 bases of the junction left unmatched. Looked up from germline, CDR1 is SGHAT and CDR2 is FQNNGV. The CDR3 totals 15 residues. The CDR3 DNA sequence: TGTGCCAGCAGCGTCGGGACAGCAGATAATTCACCCCTCCACTTT. It translates to CASSVGTADNSPLHF.

This rearrangement joins TRBV4-2 to TRBJ2-1; possible D gene TRBD1, 6 bases. V lost 4 bases and J 5 bases, leaving 15 bases between the germline ends. The CDR3 is 15 residues long. The germline V gene has CDR1 LGHNA and CDR2 YNFKEQ. The CDR3 DNA is TGTGCCAGCAGCCCCCTGGCAGGGGCGCACAATGAGCAGTTCTTC. This translates into CASSPLAGAHNEQFF.

This clone has more than one count but fewer than ten. V is TRBV7-9 and J is TRBJ1-5; no clear D. Per germline, CDR1 SEHNR and CDR2 FQNEAQ (reference sequence). CDR3 size: 12 residues. Trimming removed 8 bases at V and 5 bases at J, with 10 bases between. The CDR3 DNA reads as TGTGCCAGCGCGAGGGCTGATCAGCCCCAGCATTTT. The encoded protein is CASARADQPQHF. Drawing the rest from reference TRBV7-9 and TRBJ1-5, the complete variable domain is DTGVSQNPRHKITKRGQNVTFRCDPISEHNRLYWYRQTLGQGPEFLTYFQNEAQLEKSRLLSDRFSAERPKGSFSTLEIQRTEQGDSAMYLCASARADQPQHFGDGTRLSIL.

This chain links TRBV10-3 with TRBJ1-2; the D is unclear. V was trimmed by 3 bases and J by 8 bases, leaving 16 bases between them. CDR1 and CDR2 from the germline V gene are ENHRY and SYGVKD. The CDR3 is made up of 14 amino acids. This chain's CDR3 is CAISDPDGRGGYTF. The DNA of the CDR3 is TGTGCCATCAGTGACCCTGACGGGCGGGGAGGCTACACCTTC.

The chain combines TRBV7-2 with TRBJ2-3; 8 nucleotides match TRBD1. With V trimmed by 5 bases and J by 4 bases, 8 bases remained unmatched. CDR3 size: 15 residues. Per germline, CDR1 SGHTA and CDR2 FQGNSA. Written as DNA, the CDR3 is TGTGCCAGCAGCGCCAGGGGGCGAGGGGCAGATACGCAGTATTTT. Its protein product is CASSARGRGADTQYF.

The CDR3 is CASSFGTSNYGYTF. Written as DNA, the CDR3 is TGTGCCAGCAGCTTTGGGACATCTAACTATGGCTACACCTTC. The chain carries TRBV7-8 and TRBJ1-2, with D possibly matching TRBD1 (6 bases). V gave up 3 bases and J gave up 0 bases, with 8 bases separating them. The V gene's germline CDR1 is SGHVS and CDR2 FQNEAQ. This CDR3 region has 14 residues.

This rearrangement joins TRBV15 to TRBJ2-7; the match to TRBD1 covers 9 bases. The CDR3 is made up of 15 amino acids. Trimming at V came to 5 bases and at J to 7 bases, leaving 12 bases not matched to a gene. Germline values: CDR1 LNHNV, CDR2 YYDKDF (reference sequence). The CDR3 DNA reads as TGTGCCACCAGCTCCCATTTCCCGGGACAGGGTGAGCAGTACTTC. Translating gives CATSSHFPGQGEQYF. Using reference TRBV15 and TRBJ2-7 for the parts outside the CDR3, the full variable domain is DAMVIQNPRYQVTQFGKPVTLSCSQTLNHNVMYWYQQKSSQAPKLLFHYYDKDFNNEADTPDNFQSRRPNTSFCFLDIRSPGLGDTAMYLCATSSHFPGQGEQYFGPGTRLTVT.

The chain joins TRBV28 to TRBJ2-2; tentatively, D is TRBD1 (6 bases). Trimming cost V 7 bases and J 6 bases, with 18 bases left between them. Germline values: CDR1 MDHEN, CDR2 SYDVKM. This CDR3 comprises 15 residues. The CDR3 DNA reads TGTGCCAGCACCGGGGCTGGGACACGGCCCGGGGAGCTGTTTTTT. Its protein product is CASTGAGTRPGELFF. Complete variable domain (other parts from reference TRBV28 and TRBJ2-2): DVKVTQSSRYLVKRTGEKVFLECVQDMDHENMFWYRQDPGLGLRLIYFSYDVKMKEKGDIPEGYSVSREKKERFSLILESASTNQTSMYLCASTGAGTRPGELFFGEGSRLTVL.

This clone was seen a single time. The CDR3 DNA sequence: TGTGCCAGCAGCTTGACAGGGGCCCATGGCTACACCTTC. Its protein is CASSLTGAHGYTF. The chain combines TRBV5-4 with TRBJ1-2; 7 nucleotides align to TRBD1. Germline assignment: CDR1 SGHNT and CDR2 YYREEE (reference sequence). CDR3 length: 13 residues. V lost 1 base and J lost 6; bases outside the gene matches: 3.

The chain has TRBV28 and TRBJ1-1; D call uncertain. CDR1 is MDHEN and CDR2 is SYDVKM in the germline V gene. This CDR3 has 12 residues. V dropped 11 bases and J dropped 1 base, with 11 bases sitting between them. This CDR3 reads CAVLFQNTEAFF. The CDR3 nucleotides are TGTGCCGTACTATTTCAGAACACTGAAGCTTTCTTT.

The rearrangement links TRBV13 to TRBJ2-2, with TRBD1 matching 8 bases. With V trimmed by 5 bases and J by 9 bases, 17 bases remained unmatched. This CDR3 has 17 residues. Germline V gene sequence: CDR1 PRHDT, CDR2 FYEKMQ (reference sequence). The CDR3 DNA follows: TGTGCCAGCAGCGCCCGCCGAGGGACAGGCCGCCACCGGGAGCTGTTTTTT. Protein sequence: CASSARRGTGRHRELFF.